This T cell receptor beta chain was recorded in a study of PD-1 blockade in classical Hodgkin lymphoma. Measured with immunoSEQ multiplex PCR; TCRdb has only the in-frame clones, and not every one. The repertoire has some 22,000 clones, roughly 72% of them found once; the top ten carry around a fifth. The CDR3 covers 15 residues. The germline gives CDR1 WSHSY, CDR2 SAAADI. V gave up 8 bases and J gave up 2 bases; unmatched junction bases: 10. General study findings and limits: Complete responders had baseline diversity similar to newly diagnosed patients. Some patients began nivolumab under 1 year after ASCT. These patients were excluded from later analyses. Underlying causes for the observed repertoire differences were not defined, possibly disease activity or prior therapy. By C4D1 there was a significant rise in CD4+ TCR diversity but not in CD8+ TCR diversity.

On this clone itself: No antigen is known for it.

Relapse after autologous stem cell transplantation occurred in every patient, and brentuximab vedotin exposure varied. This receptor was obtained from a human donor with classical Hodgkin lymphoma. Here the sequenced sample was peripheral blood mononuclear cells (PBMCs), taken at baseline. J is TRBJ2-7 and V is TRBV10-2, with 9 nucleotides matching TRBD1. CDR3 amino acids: CASVKQDRGAYEQYF. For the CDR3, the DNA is TGCGCCAGCGTAAAACAGGACAGGGGCGCCTACGAGCAGTACTTC.